Included here is one TCR beta chain sequence, with context. The antigen remains undetermined. The length of the CDR3 is 15 residues. Germline V CDR1 and CDR2: MDHEN, SYDVKM. With V trimmed by 2 bases and J by 8 bases, 4 bases remained unmatched. The data originate from a study of cytomegalovirus exposure and HLA in healthy donors. Study results and caveats: Exclusion as indistinguishable affected some V segments, including TRBV6-2 and TRBV6-3.

13 Jbeta primers and 60 Vbeta primers were used for the PCR. Profiling relied on immunoSEQ multiplex PCR, and the TCRdb table lists in-frame clones only, not all of them. The repertoire holds about 150,000 clones, with 65% to 85% as singletons. The chain combines TRBV28 with TRBJ2-1; 12 nucleotides line up with TRBD1. The sequencing sample was made of PBMCs. The clonotype comes from a boy aged 2 to 9 in good health and CMV-seronegative. As DNA, the CDR3 is TGTGCCAGCAGTTTAACGGGACAGGGGGCCTATGAGCAGTTCTTC. Its translation is CASSLTGQGAYEQFF.